A single T cell receptor beta chain is shown here with its context. Its antigen is not identified. The record originates from a study of cytomegalovirus exposure and HLA in healthy donors. Study-level results: In a later analysis, across HLA loci, associated TCR counts were highest for DRB1, lowest for HLA-C.

At collection, donors were nominally healthy, but unrecorded immune exposures were probable. This donor's record omits CMV serostatus. Both 60 Vbeta primers and 13 Jbeta primers went into the PCR. The assay was immunoSEQ multiplex PCR, and TCRdb's table has in-frame clones only and misses some. The table has about 68,000 clones, about 81% seen once. CDR1 and CDR2 (germline): MNHNS, SASEGT. V dropped 10 bases and J dropped 4; count of bases not matched to a gene: 11. The CDR3 runs 15 residues. The source material was PBMCs. The TCR sequence derives from a human donor in good health. The chain uses TRBV6-1 and TRBJ2-3; 10 positions match TRBD2. Here the CDR3 reads CATKPGLALADTQYF. The CDR3 DNA is TGTGCCACCAAACCGGGACTAGCGTTAGCAGATACGCAGTATTTT.